What follows is one T cell receptor (beta chain) and its context. Its specificity is not known. The data derive from a study of OX40 agonist ivuxolimab in advanced cancers. Overall study results and limits: The mean number of expanded clones was higher in CD8+ T cells than in CD4+. Still undetermined is the antigen specificity of the expanded peripheral T cells.

Trimming at V came to 5 bases and at J to 4 bases, leaving 4 bases not matched to a gene. The germline V gene encodes CDR1 SNHLY and CDR2 FYNNEI. This CDR3 contains 15 residues. Libraries were prepared by immunoSEQ multiplex PCR; TCRdb keeps only in-frame clonotypes and omits some of them. The sample contains 20,000 to 30,000 clones, under 95% of which appear only once. Material: CD4+ or CD8+ T cells sorted from blood, obtained in a trial of the OX40 agonist ivuxolimab. The sequence came from an adult with an advanced solid tumor such as melanoma, head and neck, liver or kidney cancer. The chain couples TRBV2 to TRBJ2-1, with TRBD2 identical over 11 bases. CDR3 nucleotide sequence: TGTGCCAGCAGTTTAGCGGGGGGGCCGTACAATGAGCAGTTCTTC. Its translation is CASSLAGGPYNEQFF. Variable domain in full (rest from reference TRBV2 and TRBJ2-1): EPEVTQTPSHQVTQMGQEVILRCVPISNHLYFYWYRQILGQKVEFLVSFYNNEISEKSEIFDDQFSVERPDGSNFTLKIRSTKLEDSAMYFCASSLAGGPYNEQFFGPGTRLTVL.